This entry is about one TCR beta chain. Its specificity is not known. Germline assignment: CDR1 ENHRY and CDR2 SYGVKD. After removal of 10 bases from V and 5 bases from J, the junction contained 6 bases not matched to a gene. The CDR3 sequence is 13 residues long. The data belong to a study of cytomegalovirus exposure and HLA in healthy donors. The donors were members of the validation cohort, which comprised about 130 subjects and was separate from the first cohort of 600 to 850 subjects. Overall study results and limits: It was found in a later analysis that first-cohort TCR clusters tended to co-occur in the 100 to 150 validation repertoires. Both high specificity and high sensitivity reportedly marked the classifier's diagnosis of cytomegalovirus status.

Produced via immunoSEQ multiplex PCR; TCRdb's table is partial and in-frame only. The sample consists of 98,000 or so clones, 90% to 96% of them appearing once. The chain has TRBV10-3 and TRBJ2-5; 11 bases line up with TRBD2. Sequencing input: PBMCs. This TCR derives from a woman under 30 in good health and CMV-seronegative. Here the CDR3 DNA reads TGTGCCACAAACCGACTAGCGGGGGAGACCCAGTACTTC. Residues: CATNRLAGETQYF.